Presented here are 4 T cell receptor beta chains from one specimen sequenced in a study of blood T cell repertoires in COVID-19. Profiling relied on immunoSEQ multiplex PCR, and the TCRdb table lists in-frame clones only, not all of them. Of around 4,700 clones listed, almost 85% are singletons. The specimen was peripheral blood. These receptors came from a man aged 65 to 79 with active COVID-19.

The chain carries TRBV7-9 and TRBJ1-5, with TRBD1 as a possible D gene (5 bases). The CDR3 spans 19 residues. The V gene lost 0 bases and the J gene lost 4 bases, with 22 bases spanning the gap. Germline V lookup: CDR1 SEHNR, CDR2 FQNEAQ (reference sequence). This CDR3 reads CASSLAVGADNGMNQPQHF. CDR3 DNA: TGTGCCAGCAGCTTAGCCGTCGGTGCGGACAACGGTATGAATCAGCCCCAGCATTTT. Variable domain in full (rest from reference TRBV7-9 and TRBJ1-5): DTGVSQNPRHKITKRGQNVTFRCDPISEHNRLYWYRQTLGQGPEFLTYFQNEAQLEKSRLLSDRFSAERPKGSFSTLEIQRTEQGDSAMYLCASSLAVGADNGMNQPQHFGDGTRLSIL.

The genes are TRBV7-2 and TRBJ1-5; 8 positions agree with TRBD1. CDR1 and CDR2 from the germline V gene are SGHTA and FQGNSA. V was pared by 5 bases and J by 5 bases, with 2 bases of the junction left unmatched. This CDR3 comprises 13 residues. The CDR3 loop is CASSTQGDQPQHF. The CDR3 region has the DNA TGTGCCAGCAGCACACAGGGGGATCAGCCCCAGCATTTT.

The chain uses TRBV27 and TRBJ1-2; 7 nucleotides agree with TRBD1. This CDR3 has 17 residues. Trimming removed 5 bases from V and 0 bases from J; junction bases left unmatched: 12. The germline V gene encodes CDR1 MNHEY and CDR2 SMNVEV (reference sequence). In DNA form, the CDR3 reads TGTGCCAGCAGTCCGGCGACAGGGTTTTGGGCTAACTATGGCTACACCTTC. Its protein product is CASSPATGFWANYGYTF.

The V gene is TRBV5-1, the J gene TRBJ1-4; 11 bases line up with TRBD1. V dropped 4 bases and J dropped 7; count of bases not matched to a gene: 9. The CDR3 length is 16 residues. Per germline, CDR1 SGHRS and CDR2 YFSETQ. The DNA of the CDR3 is TGCGCCAGCAGCATTGGGACAGGGACAGGGGGTGAAAAACTGTTTTTT. It translates to CASSIGTGTGGEKLFF. Together with reference TRBV5-1 and TRBJ1-4, the CDR3 gives the full variable domain: KAGVTQTPRYLIKTRGQQVTLSCSPISGHRSVSWYQQTPGQGLQFLFEYFSETQRNKGNFPGRFSGRQFSNSRSEMNVSTLELGDSALYLCASSIGTGTGGEKLFFGSGTQLSVL.